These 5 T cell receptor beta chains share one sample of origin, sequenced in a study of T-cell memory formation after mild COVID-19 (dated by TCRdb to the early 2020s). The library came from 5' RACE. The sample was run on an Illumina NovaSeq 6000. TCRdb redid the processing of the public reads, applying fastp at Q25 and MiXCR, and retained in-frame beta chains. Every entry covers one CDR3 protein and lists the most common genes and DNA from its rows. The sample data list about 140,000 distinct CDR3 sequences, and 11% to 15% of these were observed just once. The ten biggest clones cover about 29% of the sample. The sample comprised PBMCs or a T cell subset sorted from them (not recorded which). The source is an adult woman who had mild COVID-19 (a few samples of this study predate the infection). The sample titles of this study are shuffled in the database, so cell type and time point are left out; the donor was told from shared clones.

The CDR3, as DNA: TGTGCCACCAGCAGATTGGGGACAACAGATACGCAGTATTTT. Its protein is CATSRLGTTDTQYF. This chain connects TRBV15 to TRBJ2-3; tentative D call: TRBD1 (6 bases). Germline lookup yields CDR1 LNHNV and CDR2 YYDKDF (reference sequence). This CDR3 is built from 14 residues. V was cut by 2 bases and J by 3 bases, with 9 bases left in between.

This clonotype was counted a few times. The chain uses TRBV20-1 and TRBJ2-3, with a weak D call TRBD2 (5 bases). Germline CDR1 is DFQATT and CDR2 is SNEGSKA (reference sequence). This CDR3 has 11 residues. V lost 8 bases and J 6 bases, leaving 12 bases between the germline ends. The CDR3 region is CSIAPGDTQYF. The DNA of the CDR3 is TGCAGTATAGCGCCGGGGGATACGCAGTATTTT.

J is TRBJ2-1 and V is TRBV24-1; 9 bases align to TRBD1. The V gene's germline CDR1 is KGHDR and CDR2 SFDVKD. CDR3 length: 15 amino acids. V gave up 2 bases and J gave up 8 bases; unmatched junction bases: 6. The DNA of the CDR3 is TGTGCCACCAGTGATTCCCGGGACAGGGTTGATGAGCAGTTCTTC. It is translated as CATSDSRDRVDEQFF.

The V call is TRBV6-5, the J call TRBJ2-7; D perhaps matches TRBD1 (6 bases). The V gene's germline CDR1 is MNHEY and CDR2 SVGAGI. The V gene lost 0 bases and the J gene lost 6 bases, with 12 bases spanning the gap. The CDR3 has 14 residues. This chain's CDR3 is CASSYSTGLVEQYF. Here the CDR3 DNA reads TGTGCCAGCAGTTACTCTACAGGGTTGGTCGAGCAGTACTTC.

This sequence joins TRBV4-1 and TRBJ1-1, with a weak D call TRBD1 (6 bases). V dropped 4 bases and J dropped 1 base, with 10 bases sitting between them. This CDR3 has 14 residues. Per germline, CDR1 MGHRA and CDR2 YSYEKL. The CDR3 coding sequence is TGCGCCAGCAGCCCTCCGGGACAGAACACTGAAGCTTTCTTT. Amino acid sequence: CASSPPGQNTEAFF.